This T cell receptor (beta chain) was sequenced for a study of shared clonotypes between healthy human individuals. About the study: For every donor, three CD4 naive, three CD4 memory, two CD8 naive and one CD8 memory plates were used. Notes on the study in general: Sampling covered blood only; tissue repertoires likely differ.

There are 13 residues in the CDR3. V was pared by 5 bases and J by 7 bases, with 4 bases of the junction left unmatched. Germline V gene sequence: CDR1 GTSNPN, CDR2 SVGIG (reference sequence). This clone was counted once. No antigen is known for it. The split of CD4+ cells yielded CD45RA+ naive and CD45RA-negative memory subsets. Replicate sorted-subset PCRs were loaded with around 0.2 ug DNA, roughly 33,000 T cell genomes. Sequencing was performed with immunoSEQ multiplex PCR; in TCRdb, only in-frame clones are kept and a portion is missing. In the table there are 2,500,000 or so clones, approximately 90% of which are singletons.

The gene calls are TRBV30 and TRBJ2-1; 11 bases are shared with TRBD2. This sequence was found in a man aged 18 to 29 in good health. The sample was naive CD4+ T cells sorted from blood. Subset noted: CD45RA+ positively selected. The CDR3 nucleotides read TGTGCCTGGGCGGGACTAGCGGTAAATGAGCAGTTCTTC. Protein product: CAWAGLAVNEQFF.